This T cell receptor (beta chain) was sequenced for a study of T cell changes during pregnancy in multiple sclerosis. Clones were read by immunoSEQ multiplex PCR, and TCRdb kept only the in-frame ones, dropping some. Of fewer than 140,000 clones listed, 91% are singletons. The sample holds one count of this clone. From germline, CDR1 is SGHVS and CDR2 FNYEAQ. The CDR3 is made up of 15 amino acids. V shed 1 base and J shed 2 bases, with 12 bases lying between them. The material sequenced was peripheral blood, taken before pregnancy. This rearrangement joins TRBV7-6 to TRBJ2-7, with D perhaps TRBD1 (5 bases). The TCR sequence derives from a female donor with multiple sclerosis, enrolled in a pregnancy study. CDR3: CASSLDEGVPYEQYF. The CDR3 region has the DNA TGTGCCAGCAGCTTAGACGAAGGGGTCCCCTACGAGCAGTACTTC.